The rows below give T cell receptor beta chains drawn from one sample of a study of cytomegalovirus exposure and HLA in healthy donors. The repertoire was sequenced with immunoSEQ multiplex PCR; TCRdb's copy has only in-frame clones and lacks some. In the table there are about 190,000 clones, 85% to 90% of which are singletons. Sequencing used PBMCs. These receptors were taken from a man younger than 40 in good health and CMV-seronegative. Both conserved end residues are part of each CDR3. The order of the fields is clone size, V gene, D gene, J gene, CDR3 DNA, CDR3 protein. D genes are given only for firm matches. Expanded clones get a size class; other rows say once, few or many, or leave the size out.

>once|TRBV2|NA|TRBJ2-2
TGTGCCAGCAGTGAGGGGGCAGGGAACACCGGGGAGCTGTTTTTT
CASSEGAGNTGELFF
>NA|TRBV6-4|NA|TRBJ1-6
TGTGCCAGCAGTGACGCTCCGGGCAGGGATAATTCACCCCTCCACTTT
CASSDAPGRDNSPLHF
>once|TRBV29-1|NA|TRBJ2-2
TGCAGCGCTGGGGGGAGCTCACCGAACCATTATAGGGCGAACACCGGGGAGCTGTTTTTT
CSAGGSSPNHYRANTGELFF
>NA|TRBV12-2|NA|TRBJ1-2
TGTGCAAGTCGCTTAGTCAGGTTTGGAGGGGCCACCTGCTATGGCTACACCTTC
CASRLVRFGGATCYGYTF
>NA|TRBV18|TRBD1|TRBJ2-4
TGTGCCAGCTCCCTTAGACAGGGGGCCTTGCCCGGGGCCAAAAACAGTCAGTACTTC
CASSLRQGALPGAKNSQYF
>NA|TRBV6-5|TRBD1|TRBJ1-5
TGTGCCAGCAGTCCTGGACAGGGGAATCAGCCCCAGCATTTT
CASSPGQGNQPQHF
>NA|TRBV2|NA|TRBJ1-1
TGTGCCAGCGGTCGCGGCAGAGCTTTCTTT
CASGRGRAFF
>NA|TRBV19|NA|TRBJ2-1
TGTGCCAGTAAGGGCAGGGAAACCTACAATGAGCAGTTCTTC
CASKGRETYNEQFF
>few|TRBV4-3|NA|TRBJ2-4
TGCGCCAGCAGCCCTAACAGGGTTGGGAAAAACATTCAGTACTTC
CASSPNRVGKNIQYF
>NA|TRBV6-1|NA|TRBJ1-1
TGTGCCAGCAGTAGACTTGGGTTGTGGGTTGAAGCTTTCTTT
CASSRLGLWVEAFF
>NA|TRBV30|TRBD2|TRBJ2-7
TGTGCCTGGAGAGGTGGGCTAGCGGAGAGATCCTACGAGCAGTACTTC
CAWRGGLAERSYEQYF
>NA|TRBV27|NA|TRBJ2-1
TGTGCCAGCAGCTTGTTCCCCAATGAGCAGTTCTTC
CASSLFPNEQFF
>NA|TRBV18|TRBD1|TRBJ2-3
TGTGCCAGCTCACCACCCGGGACAGGGTGGACAGATACGCAGTATTTT
CASSPPGTGWTDTQYF
>NA|TRBV5-6|NA|TRBJ2-7
TGTGCCAGCAGCTTGGACGGTCAGGGTCTCTACGAGCAGTACTTC
CASSLDGQGLYEQYF
>NA|TRBV7-2|NA|TRBJ2-7
TGTGCCAGCAGCTTTGTGGGAGCACGCGGCGAGCAGTACTTC
CASSFVGARGEQYF
>once|TRBV27|NA|TRBJ1-5
TGTGCCAGCAGTTTCAGGCAGAGCAATCAGCCCCAGCATTTT
CASSFRQSNQPQHF
>NA|TRBV2|TRBD1|TRBJ2-3
TGTGCCAGCAGTGATAGGACAGGACGGTATTTT
CASSDRTGRYF
>NA|TRBV9|TRBD1|TRBJ2-2
TGTGCCAGCAGCGTACCCGGGACAGGTAACACCGGGGAGCTGTTTTTT
CASSVPGTGNTGELFF
>NA|TRBV4-3|TRBD1|TRBJ2-3
TGCGCCAGCAGCCAAGACTACAGGGGATCCCCAGATACGCAGTATTTT
CASSQDYRGSPDTQYF
>NA|TRBV2|TRBD1|TRBJ2-7
TGTGCCAGCAGTGAGATGGACAGGGAATCCTACGAGCAGTACTTC
CASSEMDRESYEQYF
>few|TRBV5-6|NA|TRBJ1-5
TGTGCCAGCAGCTTCAGACTCTATAGCAATCAGCCCCAGCATTTT
CASSFRLYSNQPQHF
>once|TRBV6-1|NA|TRBJ2-2
TGTGCCAGCAGTGAACGTACTCAGAACACCGGGGAGCTGTTTTTT
CASSERTQNTGELFF
>NA|TRBV5-1|TRBD1|TRBJ2-1
TGCGCCAGCAGCCTAGGACAGGTGTCCTACAATGAGCAGTTCTTC
CASSLGQVSYNEQFF
>NA|TRBV4-1|NA|TRBJ2-2
TGCGCCAGCAGCCCAGACTACTCTAGCACCGGGGAGCTGTTTTTT
CASSPDYSSTGELFF
>NA|TRBV6-6|TRBD1|TRBJ2-5
TGTGCCAGCAGTTACTCGAATCGTAGGGCAGGGGGTTACTTC
CASSYSNRRAGGYF
>few|TRBV6-1|TRBD1|TRBJ2-7
TGTGCCAGCAGTGGGAAAGGGGGCAGGGAACCCTACGAGCAGTACTTC
CASSGKGGREPYEQYF
>NA|TRBV6-1|NA|TRBJ2-2
TGTGCCAGCAGTGAAGAGCCCCTCCGGAGGTCGAGCACCGGGGAGCTGTTTTTT
CASSEEPLRRSSTGELFF
>NA|TRBV6-6|TRBD1|TRBJ2-2
TGTGCCAGCAGACTGGACAGGGCGAACACCGGGGAGCTGTTTTTT
CASRLDRANTGELFF
>NA|TRBV11-2|TRBD2|TRBJ2-3
TGTGCCAGCAGTCGAGGGGCGGGAGGAAACACAGATACGCAGTATTTT
CASSRGAGGNTDTQYF
>NA|TRBV6-6|NA|TRBJ2-2
TGTGCCAGCAGTCACTCCGGGACACCCGGGGAGCTGTTTTTT
CASSHSGTPGELFF
>NA|TRBV9|NA|TRBJ1-2
TGTGCCAGCAGCGTAGGTTCGGGAGTGGGTGGCTACACCTTC
CASSVGSGVGGYTF
>NA|TRBV18|TRBD1|TRBJ1-1
TGTGCCAGCTCCCGGGACAGGATGAACACTGAAGCTTTCTTT
CASSRDRMNTEAFF
>NA|TRBV5-1|TRBD2|TRBJ2-5
TGCGCCAGCAGCCCCACGGGACTAGAGTCCCAAGAGACCCAGTACTTC
CASSPTGLESQETQYF
>NA|TRBV6-1|NA|TRBJ2-5
TGTGCCAGCAGTGGAGGCAGACCCCAAGAGACCCAGTACTTC
CASSGGRPQETQYF
>NA|TRBV5-4|NA|TRBJ1-1
TGTGCCAGCAGCCCTTTTGGGGGGACGGCTGAAGCTTTCTTT
CASSPFGGTAEAFF
>once|TRBV5-1|TRBD1|TRBJ1-1
TGCGCCAGCAGCTTTGGGACAGCGAACACTGAAGCTTTCTTT
CASSFGTANTEAFF
>NA|TRBV2|TRBD2|TRBJ2-4
TGTGCCAGCAGTGAACCCCCTAGCGGGGGGGGGAACATTCAGTACTTC
CASSEPPSGGGNIQYF
>NA|TRBV27|TRBD2|TRBJ2-1
TGTGCCAGCAGTTCGGGGGGGATAGCAGAGCAGTTCTTC
CASSSGGIAEQFF
>NA|TRBV14|NA|TRBJ2-5
TGTGCCAGCAGCCAAGCTAGCTTCCAAGAGACCCAGTACTTC
CASSQASFQETQYF
>NA|TRBV6-1|NA|TRBJ1-5
TGTGCCAGCAGTGAAAAAGGGTTTCAGGGTCAGCCCCAGCATTTT
CASSEKGFQGQPQHF
>once|TRBV7-9|NA|TRBJ2-2
TGTGCCAGCAGCTTAGCCCAGACAGTCACCGGGGAGCTGTTTTTT
CASSLAQTVTGELFF
>NA|TRBV7-2|NA|TRBJ1-2
TGTGCCAGCAGCTCAGGAAACTTTCAGGGAAGTAGCTATGGCTACACCTTC
CASSSGNFQGSSYGYTF